This is a list of T cell receptor beta chains from one sample in a study of T cells in Graves' hyperthyroidism and ophthalmopathy. In TCRdb, the multiplex PCR reads were re-called with MiXCR into one record per CDR3 protein. The sample records about 200,000 distinct CDR3 sequences, around 17% being singletons. Input material: blood. The receptors derive from a woman between 45 and 65 years old with Graves' hyperthyroidism. The CDR3 runs from the conserved cysteine through the conserved F or W. The order of the fields is J gene, V gene, CDR3 length, clone size, D gene, CDR3 protein, CDR3 DNA. D genes are given only for firm matches. The size field is filled for only some rows; it gives once, few, many or a size class.

J: TRBJ1-4; V: TRBV27; length: 14; size: few; D: TRBD1; CDR3: CASSPTGFNEKLFF; DNA: TGTGCCAGCAGTCCGACAGGGTTCAATGAAAAACTGTTTTTT
J: TRBJ2-7; V: TRBV20-1; length: 13; size: many; D: -; CDR3: CSARTMGGYEQYF; DNA: TGCAGTGCTAGAACTATGGGTGGTTACGAGCAGTACTTC
J: TRBJ2-3; V: TRBV27; length: 14; size: many; D: -; CDR3: CASSLGRGGDTQYF; DNA: TGTGCCAGCAGTTTAGGCAGGGGGGGAGATACGCAGTATTTT
J: TRBJ1-1; V: TRBV5-1; length: 14; size: many; D: TRBD1; CDR3: CASSFGTANTEAFF; DNA: TGCGCCAGCAGCTTCGGGACAGCGAACACTGAAGCTTTCTTT
J: TRBJ2-7; V: TRBV4-1; length: 16; size: -; D: TRBD2; CDR3: CASSHRGPSGLYEQYF; DNA: TGCGCCAGCAGCCACCGAGGGCCTAGCGGACTCTACGAGCAGTACTTC
J: TRBJ1-4; V: TRBV29-1; length: 16; size: -; D: TRBD1; CDR3: CSVGGRTGTTNEKLFF; DNA: TGCAGCGTTGGGGGACGGACAGGGACAACTAATGAAAAACTGTTTTTT
J: TRBJ1-1; V: TRBV7-9; length: 14; size: many; D: TRBD1; CDR3: CASRSTGGHTEAFF; DNA: TGTGCCAGCAGGTCGACAGGGGGTCACACTGAAGCTTTCTTT
J: TRBJ2-5; V: TRBV20-1; length: 14; size: once; D: -; CDR3: CSAKDPWGQETQYF; DNA: TGCAGTGCTAAAGACCCCTGGGGCCAAGAGACCCAGTACTTC
J: TRBJ2-7; V: TRBV20-1; length: 14; size: many; D: -; CDR3: CSAPRTPSSYEQYF; DNA: TGCAGTGCTCCCCGGACCCCTAGCTCCTACGAGCAGTACTTC
J: TRBJ1-1; V: TRBV19; length: 17; size: few; D: -; CDR3: CASSPAGVMGWGTEAFF; DNA: TGTGCCAGTAGCCCTGCTGGGGTGATGGGTTGGGGCACTGAAGCTTTCTTT
J: TRBJ1-1; V: TRBV20-1; length: 15; size: many; D: -; CDR3: CSARDWRTENTEAFF; DNA: TGCAGTGCTAGAGATTGGCGGACGGAGAACACTGAAGCTTTCTTT
J: TRBJ2-1; V: TRBV7-8; length: 19; size: many; D: TRBD2; CDR3: CASSLSGTSGSAGYNEQFF; DNA: TGTGCCAGCAGCTTATCGGGGACTAGCGGGTCGGCCGGCTACAATGAGCAGTTCTTC
J: TRBJ2-3; V: TRBV19; length: 15; size: -; D: TRBD1; CDR3: CASSADRGSTDTQYF; DNA: TGTGCCAGTAGTGCGGACAGGGGTAGCACAGATACGCAGTATTTT
J: TRBJ2-5; V: TRBV20-1; length: 13; size: -; D: -; CDR3: CSALQGMEETQYF; DNA: TGCAGTGCTCTTCAGGGTATGGAAGAGACCCAGTACTTC
J: TRBJ1-2; V: TRBV20-1; length: 17; size: many; D: -; CDR3: CSARDQKAPVPNYGYTF; DNA: TGCAGTGCTAGAGATCAAAAAGCGCCGGTACCTAACTATGGCTACACCTTC
J: TRBJ1-5; V: TRBV6-2/TRBV6-3; length: 13; size: few; D: -; CDR3: CASNQGTNQPQHF; DNA: TGTGCCAGCAATCAGGGCACAAATCAGCCCCAGCATTTT
J: TRBJ2-2; V: TRBV11-1; length: 16; size: many; D: TRBD1; CDR3: CASSLGIGQATGELFF; DNA: TGTGCCAGCAGCTTAGGAATCGGACAGGCCACCGGGGAGCTGTTTTTT
J: TRBJ1-2; V: TRBV6-2/TRBV6-3; length: 13; size: -; D: TRBD1; CDR3: CASNPTGAVGYTF; DNA: TGTGCCAGCAATCCCACAGGGGCGGTAGGCTACACCTTC
J: TRBJ1-5; V: TRBV27; length: 15; size: -; D: -; CDR3: CASSFLAGDPQPQHF; DNA: -
J: TRBJ2-5; V: TRBV5-1; length: 13; size: -; D: -; CDR3: CASSSDRQETQYF; DNA: TGCGCCAGCAGCTCAGACAGGCAAGAGACCCAGTACTTC
J: TRBJ1-2; V: TRBV14; length: 14; size: many; D: TRBD1; CDR3: CASSPRRQGTGYTF; DNA: TGTGCCAGCAGCCCAAGAAGACAGGGGACTGGCTACACCTTC
J: TRBJ2-7; V: TRBV11-2; length: 14; size: -; D: TRBD2; CDR3: CASSLAGGYHEQYF; DNA: TGTGCCAGCAGCCTAGCGGGAGGGTACCACGAGCAGTACTTC
J: TRBJ1-1; V: TRBV3-1; length: 16; size: many; D: TRBD1; CDR3: CASSSYRGFSEVGAFF; DNA: TGTGCCAGCAGCAGCTACAGGGGGTTCAGTGAGGTTGGAGCTTTCTTT
J: TRBJ2-7; V: TRBV30; length: 16; size: few; D: -; CDR3: CAWSVGQASISYEQYF; DNA: TGTGCCTGGAGTGTAGGCCAGGCTTCAATCTCCTACGAGCAGTACTTC
J: TRBJ1-1; V: TRBV7-3; length: 13; size: many; D: -; CDR3: CASSSKLNTEAFF; DNA: TGTGCCAGCAGCTCCAAATTGAACACTGAAGCTTTCTTT
J: TRBJ2-5; V: TRBV7-7; length: 15; size: few; D: -; CDR3: CASSLARAPQETQYF; DNA: TGTGCTAGCAGCTTAGCCAGGGCCCCCCAAGAGACCCAGTACTTC
J: TRBJ2-7; V: TRBV11-1; length: 16; size: many; D: TRBD2; CDR3: CASSLWSGSMDYEQYF; DNA: TGTGCCAGCAGCTTATGGAGCGGGAGTATGGACTACGAGCAGTACTTC
J: TRBJ2-1; V: TRBV11-1; length: 12; size: many; D: TRBD1; CDR3: CASKTDRDEQFF; DNA: TGTGCCAGCAAAACTGACAGGGATGAGCAGTTCTTC
J: TRBJ2-7; V: TRBV11-2; length: 16; size: -; D: TRBD2; CDR3: CASSPRASGRAHEQYF; DNA: TGTGCCAGCAGCCCCCGGGCTAGCGGGAGGGCCCACGAGCAGTACTTC
J: TRBJ2-7; V: TRBV6-2/TRBV6-3; length: 15; size: -; D: TRBD1; CDR3: CASSSVTGGMDEQYF; DNA: TGTGCCAGCAGTTCCGTGACAGGGGGGATGGACGAGCAGTACTTC
J: TRBJ2-1; V: TRBV27; length: 16; size: few; D: TRBD1; CDR3: CASSLVNNRGHNEQFF; DNA: TGTGCCAGCAGTTTAGTTAATAACAGGGGGCACAATGAGCAGTTCTTC
J: TRBJ2-7; V: TRBV27; length: 17; size: many; D: -; CDR3: CASSLYFSETDSYEQYF; DNA: TGTGCCAGCAGTTTATACTTTTCTGAGACAGACTCCTACGAGCAGTACTTC
J: TRBJ1-3; V: TRBV19; length: 14; size: -; D: TRBD1; CDR3: CASNPGQGGNTIYF; DNA: TGTGCCAGTAATCCGGGACAGGGGGGAAACACCATATATTTT
J: TRBJ1-2; V: TRBV28; length: 12; size: few; D: -; CDR3: CASSLGWDGYTF; DNA: TGTGCCAGCAGTTTAGGGTGGGATGGCTACACCTTC
J: TRBJ1-2; V: TRBV29-1; length: 14; size: many; D: TRBD1; CDR3: CSVSTGTGSRGYTF; DNA: TGCAGCGTCTCCACGGGGACAGGGAGTCGGGGCTACACCTTC
J: TRBJ1-5; V: TRBV13; length: 15; size: many; D: TRBD1; CDR3: CASSAQGAPDQPQHF; DNA: TGTGCCAGCAGCGCTCAGGGGGCTCCCGATCAGCCCCAGCATTTT
J: TRBJ1-1; V: TRBV28; length: 10; size: many; D: -; CDR3: CASENTEAFF; DNA: TGTGCCTCGGAGAACACTGAAGCTTTCTTT